Presented here are 8 T cell receptor beta chains from one specimen sequenced in a study of CD8 T cells in ankylosing spondylitis. TCRdb reprocessed the 5' RACE reads with MiXCR, giving one entry per CDR3 protein. The sample shows 160,000 or so distinct CDR3 sequences, around a tenth of them seen only once. Material: blood, either unsorted or a sorted T cell fraction (not recorded which). Every receptor here comes from a female donor with ankylosing spondylitis or in good health (not recorded which).

The table lists this clonotype with a few counts. The chain is built from TRBV10-2 and TRBJ2-3; D call uncertain. CDR1 is WSHSY and CDR2 is SAAADI in the germline V gene. Trimming stripped 2 bases from V and 0 bases from J, with 6 bases between. This CDR3 spans 14 amino acids. CDR3 sequence (DNA): TGCGCCAGCAGTGAGATGGACAGCACAGATACGCAGTATTTT. Its translation: CASSEMDSTDTQYF.

This clonotype was detected a few times. The chain recombines TRBV24-1 with TRBJ2-7, with D maybe TRBD2 (5 bases). CDR1 is KGHDR and CDR2 is SFDVKD in the germline V gene. Deletions cut 1 base from V and 5 bases from J, with 8 bases between. The CDR3 is made up of 13 amino acids. In DNA form, the CDR3 reads TGTGCCACCAGTGATTTAGGGAGCCACGAGCAGTACTTC. It encodes CATSDLGSHEQYF.

The sample holds a few counts of this clonotype. V and J are TRBV3-1 and TRBJ2-7; TRBD1 is a possible D gene (6 bases). This CDR3 has 17 residues. CDR1 is LGHDT and CDR2 is YNNKEL in the germline V gene (reference sequence). Trimming cost V 4 bases and J 3 bases, with 22 bases left between them. CDR3 coding DNA: TGTGCCAGCAGCCCCAAAGTACGGGACATAAAGGACTACGAGCAGTACTTC. As protein: CASSPKVRDIKDYEQYF.

Ten or more counts support this clonotype. This chain connects TRBV6-2 or TRBV6-3 to TRBJ1-1, with 8 bases identical to TRBD1. V lost 7 bases to trimming and J lost 5 bases; unmatched junction nucleotides: 6. CDR3 length equals 13 residues. Germline-derived CDR1 and CDR2 are MNHEY and SVGEGT. The CDR3 coding sequence is TGTGCCAGCACCCAGGGGGCGAGTACTGAAGCTTTCTTT. Encoded protein: CASTQGASTEAFF.

The sample holds a few counts of this clonotype. The genes are TRBV6-5 and TRBJ2-7; TRBD2 matches 11 bases. V was pared by 0 bases and J by 3 bases, with 1 base of the junction left unmatched. This CDR3 has 15 amino acids. Germline V gene sequence: CDR1 MNHEY, CDR2 SVGAGI. The CDR3 nucleotides read TGTGCCAGCAGTTACTCGGGACTAGCGGACTACGAGCAGTACTTC. Encoded protein: CASSYSGLADYEQYF.

There are a few counts of this clonotype. V usage is TRBV4-1 and J usage is TRBJ2-1; 9 bases line up with TRBD2. V dropped 8 bases and J dropped 3; count of bases not matched to a gene: 8. Germline values: CDR1 MGHRA, CDR2 YSYEKL. CDR3 length: 15 amino acids. In DNA, the CDR3 is TGCGCCAGCTCCCTACCTAGCGGGGTCTACAATGAGCAGTTCTTC. Translated: CASSLPSGVYNEQFF.

V is TRBV2 and J is TRBJ2-3; 9 bases are shared with TRBD2. CDR3 length equals 15 residues. Germline trimming cut 4 bases from V and 4 bases from J; bases unmatched to any gene: 6. Looked up from germline, CDR1 is SNHLY and CDR2 is FYNNEI. Here the CDR3 reads CASSGNSGSSDTQYF. The CDR3 nucleotides are TGTGCCAGCAGTGGTAATAGCGGGAGTTCAGATACGCAGTATTTT.

Notes on this clonotype: At one of its ends the junction is not consistent with the germline gene, which may arise from a read error. V is TRBV7-9 and J is TRBJ2-3; D possibly matches TRBD1 or TRBD2 (5 bases each). Per the germline V gene, CDR1 is SEHNR and CDR2 is FQNEAQ (reference sequence). The CDR3 runs to 14 residues. The CDR3 DNA follows: TGTGACAGCAGCTACCGGGACGGGACAGATACGCAGTATTTT. Translating it yields CDSSYRDGTDTQYF.